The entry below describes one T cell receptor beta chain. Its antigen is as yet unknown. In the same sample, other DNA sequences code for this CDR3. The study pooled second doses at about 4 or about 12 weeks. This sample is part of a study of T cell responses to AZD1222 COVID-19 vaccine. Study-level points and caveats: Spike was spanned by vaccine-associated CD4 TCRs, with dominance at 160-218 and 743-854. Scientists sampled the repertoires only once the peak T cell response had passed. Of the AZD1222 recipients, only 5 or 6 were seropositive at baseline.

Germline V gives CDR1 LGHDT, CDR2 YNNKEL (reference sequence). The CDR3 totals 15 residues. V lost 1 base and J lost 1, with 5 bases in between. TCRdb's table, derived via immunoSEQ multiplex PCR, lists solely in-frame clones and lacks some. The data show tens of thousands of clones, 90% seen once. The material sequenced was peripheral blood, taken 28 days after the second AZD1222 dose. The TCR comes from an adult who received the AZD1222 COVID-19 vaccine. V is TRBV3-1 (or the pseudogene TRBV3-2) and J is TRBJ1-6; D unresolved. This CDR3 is CASSQGGSYNSPLHF. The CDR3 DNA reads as TGTGCCAGCAGCCAAGGAGGTTCCTATAATTCACCCCTCCACTTT.